Presented here are 14 T cell receptor beta chains from one specimen sequenced in a study of cytomegalovirus exposure and HLA in healthy donors. Primers included in the PCR were 60 Vbeta and 13 Jbeta primers. The method was immunoSEQ multiplex PCR; TCRdb's version includes in-frame clones alone and lacks a portion of them. This sample has about 140,000 clones, with 70% to 80% found just once. The specimen sequenced was PBMCs. The receptors were sampled from a middle-aged woman in good health and CMV-seronegative.

This clone was found a few times. This chain uses TRBV14 with TRBJ2-3, with D possibly being TRBD1 (6 bases). V lost 0 bases, J lost 1 base, and 11 bases lay in between. The CDR3 is made up of 16 amino acids. CDR1 and CDR2 (germline): SGHDN, FVKESK. This CDR3 is CASSQDGGRGTDTQYF. CDR3 nucleotides: TGTGCCAGCAGCCAAGATGGGGGCCGGGGCACAGATACGCAGTATTTT.

The J gene is TRBJ2-5, the V gene TRBV29-1; the D gene is possibly TRBD2 (5 bases). Trimming removed 4 bases from V and 0 bases from J, with 9 bases in between. The germline CDR1 and CDR2 sequences are SQVTM and ANQGSEA. CDR3 length: 13 residues. This CDR3 reads CSVAGGYQETQYF. CDR3 nucleotide sequence: TGCAGCGTTGCTGGAGGCTACCAAGAGACCCAGTACTTC.

The rearrangement uses TRBV6-5 and TRBJ1-1, with no clear D. V gave up 6 bases and J gave up 1 base, with 15 bases separating them. This CDR3 has 15 residues. Germline V CDR1 and CDR2: MNHEY, SVGAGI. CDR3 region: CASSRARGRNTEAFF. The CDR3 nucleotides are TGTGCCAGCAGCCGTGCCCGAGGGAGGAACACTGAAGCTTTCTTT.

This clone showed up just once. This sequence joins TRBV28 and TRBJ1-5; D is ambiguous. V lost 7 bases and J lost 4, with 17 bases in between. This CDR3 contains 15 residues. Germline values: CDR1 MDHEN, CDR2 SYDVKM. This CDR3 is CASIDGGQRNQPQHF. As DNA, the CDR3 is TGTGCCAGCATCGACGGCGGGCAGCGAAATCAGCCCCAGCATTTT.

As regards this clone: A read error is likely, as this CDR3 ends without the conserved phenylalanine or tryptophan. The DNA is left out, because the CDR3 cannot be placed on it with certainty; the CDR3 is given as TCRdb lists it. This chain links TRBV27 with TRBJ1-2; the table's D call, TRBD1, was not checked against the DNA. The CDR3 length equals 14 residues, ends included. CDR1 is MNHEY, CDR2 SMNVEV, per germline (reference sequence). CDR3 residues: CASTDPDHAPDRSL.

J is TRBJ2-7 and V is TRBV20-1; 7 bases agree with TRBD2. Trimming took 6 bases from V and 6 from J; bases not matched to a gene: 5. CDR3 length equals 11 residues. CDR1 and CDR2 from the germline V gene are DFQATT and SNEGSKA (reference sequence). This chain's CDR3 is CSAGRGIEQYF. CDR3 nucleotide sequence: TGCAGTGCCGGGCGGGGGATCGAGCAGTACTTC.

About this clone itself: The junction shows a germline mismatch at one end, possibly a read error. The chain has TRBV4-2 and TRBJ2-3; D is possibly TRBD2 (6 bases). Looked up from germline, CDR1 is LGHNA and CDR2 is YNFKEQ. The length of the CDR3 is 15 residues. The CDR3 DNA sequence: TGTGCCAGCAGGCAAGGACTATACGACACAGATACGCAGTATTTT. It is translated as CASRQGLYDTDTQYF.

This clone was observed once. V gene TRBV4-1 combines with J gene TRBJ1-1; weak D call: TRBD1 (5 bases). V shed 0 bases and J shed 5 bases, with 16 bases lying between them. Germline V lookup: CDR1 MGHRA, CDR2 YSYEKL. This CDR3 is 16 amino acids long. The CDR3 sequence: CASSQEYAAGLTEAFF. The CDR3 DNA is TGCGCCAGCAGCCAAGAATACGCCGCAGGGCTAACTGAAGCTTTCTTT.

The chain uses TRBV2 and TRBJ2-1; no firm D call. Germline CDR1 and CDR2: SNHLY and FYNNEI. The CDR3 is 11 residues long. The V gene lost 4 bases and the J gene lost 4 bases, with 2 bases spanning the gap. CDR3 in DNA: TGTGCCAGCAGTGTATACAATGAGCAGTTCTTC. This translates into CASSVYNEQFF.

This chain connects TRBV18 to TRBJ2-7; 10 bases are shared with TRBD1. Unmatched junction bases numbered 9, after V lost 3 bases and J lost 7 bases. The germline V gene has CDR1 KGHSH and CDR2 LQKENI. This CDR3 spans 15 amino acids. The CDR3 bases are TGTGCCAGCTCACCCGGGACAGGGGCGGGAGAAGAGCAGTACTTC. This sequence encodes CASSPGTGAGEEQYF.

The V and J genes are TRBV6-5 and TRBJ1-1; TRBD1 matches 8 bases. The CDR3 is 15 amino acids. CDR1 MNHEY and CDR2 SVGAGI come from the germline V gene. The junction had 6 bases not matched to a gene; V was cut back by 5 bases and J by 1 base. CDR3 DNA sequence: TGTGCCAGCAGTCGCCGGGACAGGAGGAACACTGAAGCTTTCTTT. It specifies CASSRRDRRNTEAFF.

The CDR3 reads CASSGTGLNTEAFF. The CDR3 region has the DNA TGCGCCAGCAGCGGGACAGGGTTGAACACTGAAGCTTTCTTT. This chain links TRBV5-1 with TRBJ1-1, with 9 bases fitting TRBD1. The V gene end was trimmed by 4 bases and the J gene end by 0 bases; junction bases not matched to a gene: 1. This CDR3 is built from 14 residues. Germline V lookup: CDR1 SGHRS, CDR2 YFSETQ.

This clone was detected a few times. The V and J genes are TRBV5-1 and TRBJ2-1; D may be TRBD1 (5 bases). CDR1 is SGHRS, CDR2 YFSETQ, per germline. Trimming removed 6 bases at V and 8 bases at J, with 18 bases between. The CDR3 has 14 residues. As DNA, the CDR3 is TGCGCCAGCAAGGCGCGCAGGGAATTCGATGAGCAGTTCTTC. Amino acid sequence: CASKARREFDEQFF.

This chain uses TRBV10-1 with TRBJ2-7, with 9 nucleotides matching TRBD2. V trimming: 6 bases; J trimming: 0 bases; junction bases outside the gene matches: 18. The CDR3 runs 19 residues. Germline lookup yields CDR1 WNHNN and CDR2 SYGVQD (reference sequence). The CDR3 DNA sequence: TGCGCCAGCAGCTATAAGAATCCGGCGGGAGGGTTCTTCTCCTACGAGCAGTACTTC. It yields the protein CASSYKNPAGGFFSYEQYF.